The 29 T cell receptor beta chains below come from one sample, sequenced in a study of OX40 agonist ivuxolimab in advanced cancers. Here immunoSEQ multiplex PCR was the method, and the copy in TCRdb shows in-frame clones only, minus some. The repertoire holds over 40,000 clones, with about 80% as singletons. The material was CD4+ or CD8+ T cells sorted from blood, obtained in a trial of the OX40 agonist ivuxolimab. These TCRs come from an adult with an advanced solid tumor such as melanoma, head and neck, liver or kidney cancer.

The chain carries TRBV9 and TRBJ1-4, with a possible D match to TRBD1 (6 bases). The CDR3 length is 16 residues. Trimming shortened V by 0 bases and J by 1 base, and 10 bases separated the two germline ends. Germline V gene sequence: CDR1 SGDLS, CDR2 YYNGEE. The CDR3 DNA follows: TGTGCCAGCAGCGTAGATCAGGGGAGAACTAATGAAAAACTGTTTTTT. Translating gives CASSVDQGRTNEKLFF.

Only one count was recorded for this clone. The rearrangement uses TRBV4-3 and TRBJ2-1, with 8 bases fitting TRBD1. The trim removed 5 bases at V and 3 bases at J, leaving 6 bases unmatched. The CDR3 length is 15 residues. The V gene's germline CDR1 is LGHNA and CDR2 YSLEER. The CDR3 nucleotides are TGCGCCAGCAGCGTCCACAGGGGGTACTACAATGAGCAGTTCTTC. Its translation is CASSVHRGYYNEQFF.

The chain carries TRBV5-4 and TRBJ1-1; TRBD1 agrees at 8 bases. The CDR3 is made up of 12 amino acids. CDR1 and CDR2 from the germline V gene are SGHNT and YYREEE (reference sequence). In DNA form, the CDR3 reads TGTGCTATGGGACAGGTGGACACTGAAGCTTTCTTT. It encodes CAMGQVDTEAFF.

The chain couples TRBV7-3 to TRBJ2-5; 9 bases match TRBD2. Germline trimming cut 4 bases from V and 1 base from J; bases unmatched to any gene: 4. Germline assignment: CDR1 SGHTA and CDR2 FQGTGA. The length of the CDR3 is 15 residues. CDR3 nucleotides: TGTGCCAGCAGCTCCCTAGCGGGGCGCCAAGAGACCCAGTACTTC. Its translation is CASSSLAGRQETQYF.

The rearrangement uses TRBV6-5 and TRBJ1-3; D not certain. The CDR3 contains 12 residues. V lost 6 bases and J lost 4, with 7 bases in between. Germline CDR1 is MNHEY and CDR2 is SVGAGI. CDR3 sequence: CASSRAGNTIYF. For the CDR3, the DNA is TGTGCCAGCAGCCGGGCGGGAAACACCATATATTTT.

The genes are TRBV11-2 and TRBJ1-1, with D perhaps TRBD1 (5 bases). The CDR3 extends over 15 amino acids. Germline V gene lookup returns CDR1 SGHAT and CDR2 FQNNGV. Trimming removed 5 bases at V and 0 bases at J, with 13 bases between. CDR3 in amino acids: CASSPIKGLNTEAFF. Written as DNA, the CDR3 is TGTGCCAGCAGCCCAATCAAGGGACTGAACACTGAAGCTTTCTTT.

The chain joins TRBV5-1 to TRBJ1-1; D is perhaps TRBD1 (5 bases). Germline assignment: CDR1 SGHRS and CDR2 YFSETQ. The CDR3 sequence is 14 residues long. V was cut by 4 bases and J by 0 bases, with 10 bases left in between. This CDR3 is CASSIGALNTEAFF. CDR3 nucleotides: TGCGCCAGCAGCATTGGGGCCCTGAACACTGAAGCTTTCTTT.

Written as DNA, the CDR3 is TGTGCCAGCAGTTACGTCACGGCTCATCTCTCGGATACGCAGTATTTT. This encodes CASSYVTAHLSDTQYF. This rearrangement joins TRBV7-9 to TRBJ2-3; no clear D gene. Trimming removed 6 bases at V and 6 bases at J, with 22 bases between. CDR1 is SEHNR, CDR2 FQNEAQ, per germline (reference sequence). The CDR3 extends over 16 amino acids.

V gene TRBV5-1 combines with J gene TRBJ1-6, with D possibly TRBD1 on 6 matching bases. Germline V gene lookup returns CDR1 SGHRS and CDR2 YFSETQ. The V end was cut by 2 bases, the J end by 0 bases, with 18 bases between. This CDR3 comprises 19 residues. CDR3 coding DNA: TGCGCCAGCAGCTTTGGGAACAGGGAATCGAGCTCCTATAATTCACCCCTCCACTTT. Its protein is CASSFGNRESSSYNSPLHF. The full variable domain, completed using reference TRBV5-1 and TRBJ1-6, is KAGVTQTPRYLIKTRGQQVTLSCSPISGHRSVSWYQQTPGQGLQFLFEYFSETQRNKGNFPGRFSGRQFSNSRSEMNVSTLELGDSALYLCASSFGNRESSSYNSPLHFGNGTRLTVT.

The chain uses TRBV11-3 and TRBJ1-2; 10 bases are a match to TRBD1. There are 14 residues in the CDR3. With V trimmed by 6 bases and J by 5 bases, 6 bases remained unmatched. Looked up from germline, CDR1 is SGHNT and CDR2 is YENEEA. CDR3 protein: CASRGPGQGYGYTF. The CDR3 DNA sequence: TGTGCCAGCAGGGGACCGGGACAGGGGTATGGCTACACCTTC.

J is TRBJ2-1 and V is TRBV7-9, with D uncertain. Germline V lookup: CDR1 SEHNR, CDR2 FQNEAQ (reference sequence). V was cut by 3 bases and J by 2 bases, with 11 bases left in between. This CDR3 has 15 residues. CDR3 sequence: CASSLIVGTYNEQFF. The CDR3 DNA reads TGTGCCAGCAGCTTGATCGTAGGGACCTACAATGAGCAGTTCTTC.

The genes are TRBV27 and TRBJ2-3; D remains unclear. The CDR3 spans 15 residues. Per the germline V gene, CDR1 is MNHEY and CDR2 is SMNVEV (reference sequence). V shed 3 bases and J shed 11 bases, with 21 bases lying between them. The CDR3 spells CASSFLSVDPKGQYF. In DNA form, the CDR3 reads TGTGCCAGCAGTTTTCTATCGGTGGACCCCAAGGGGCAGTATTTT.

The chain carries TRBV4-3 and TRBJ2-1; 8 bases fit TRBD1. Germline V gives CDR1 LGHNA, CDR2 YSLEER. The junction had 10 bases not matched to a gene; V was cut back by 4 bases and J by 8 bases. The CDR3 length is 15 residues. Written as DNA, the CDR3 is TGCGCCAGCAGCCCCCGCGACAGGGGTGTGGATGAGCAGTTCTTC. It encodes CASSPRDRGVDEQFF.

The J gene is TRBJ1-2, the V gene TRBV2; 7 bases fit TRBD1. The trim removed 11 bases at V and 4 bases at J, leaving 16 bases unmatched. The CDR3 covers 15 residues. CDR1 is SNHLY and CDR2 is FYNNEI in the germline V gene. CDR3 loop: CASTFEGAVVYGYTF. DNA of the CDR3: TGTGCCTCCACCTTCGAGGGGGCCGTAGTCTATGGCTACACCTTC.

This sequence joins TRBV19 and TRBJ1-5; tentatively, D is TRBD1 (5 bases). The CDR3 covers 15 residues. Germline values: CDR1 LNHDA, CDR2 SQIVND (reference sequence). Trimming removed 7 bases from V and 1 base from J, with 14 bases in between. In DNA, the CDR3 is TGTGCCAGTACCCAAAATTGGGGGAGCAATCAGCCCCAGCATTTT. Its protein is CASTQNWGSNQPQHF. The whole variable domain, filled in from reference TRBV19 and TRBJ1-5, reads DGGITQSPKYLFRKEGQNVTLSCEQNLNHDAMYWYRQDPGQGLRLIYYSQIVNDFQKGDIAEGYSVSREKKESFPLTVTSAQKNPTAFYLCASTQNWGSNQPQHFGDGTRLSIL.

The chain recombines TRBV21-1 with TRBJ2-7; the DNA was not compared with TRBD1, the D call given in the table. TRBV21-1 is a pseudogene locus. The CDR3 runs 21 residues. CDR3 residues: CASSDVQGTGGFGCWGNEQYF. CDR3 DNA: TGTGCCAGCAGCGATGTACAAGGAACAGGGGGCTTCGGCTGCTGGGGGAACGAGCAGTACTTC.

V gene TRBV19 combines with J gene TRBJ2-3; 13 bases agree with TRBD2. This CDR3 is 15 amino acids long. V was pared by 7 bases and J by 8 bases, with 9 bases of the junction left unmatched. Germline CDR1 reads LNHDA; CDR2 reads SQIVND (reference sequence). The CDR3 region has the DNA TGTGCCAGTACCCTACTAGCGGGGGGGCCGGGTACGCAGTATTTT. Amino acid sequence: CASTLLAGGPGTQYF.

The gene calls are TRBV5-6 and TRBJ2-1, with 9 bases identical to TRBD1. The CDR3 has 14 residues. Germline V gene sequence: CDR1 SGHDT, CDR2 YYEEEE. J lost 7 bases, V lost 2 bases, and 4 bases had no gene match. In DNA form, the CDR3 reads TGTGCCAGCAGCTTTGGGACAGGGAGAAATGAGCAGTTCTTC. Protein: CASSFGTGRNEQFF.

The rearrangement joins TRBV7-2 to TRBJ2-5, with D tentatively TRBD2 (6 bases). Germline CDR1 and CDR2: SGHTA and FQGNSA. CDR3 length: 16 residues. The V and J ends lost 2 bases and 6 bases respectively, with 19 bases between them. This CDR3 reads CASSLLRLGSPQTQYF. The CDR3 DNA is TGTGCCAGCAGCTTATTGCGACTAGGTAGTCCGCAGACCCAGTACTTC.

V gene TRBV5-1 combines with J gene TRBJ1-2, with a possible D match to TRBD1 (5 bases). Per germline, CDR1 SGHRS and CDR2 YFSETQ. V lost 0 bases and J 3 bases, leaving 15 bases between the germline ends. The length of the CDR3 is 16 residues. CDR3 loop: CASSLVPLGGDYGYTF. In nucleotides, the CDR3 is TGCGCCAGCAGCTTGGTCCCCCTTGGGGGGGACTATGGCTACACCTTC.

This chain joins TRBV11-2 and TRBJ2-7; no clear D gene. V lost 5 bases, J lost 5 bases, and 7 bases lay in between. This CDR3 is built from 11 residues. Germline values: CDR1 SGHAT, CDR2 FQNNGV. CDR3 region: CASSPRDEQYF. In DNA form, the CDR3 reads TGTGCCAGCAGCCCCCGGGACGAGCAGTACTTC.

The V call is TRBV6-6, the J call TRBJ1-3; tentatively, D is TRBD1 (5 bases). Germline assignment: CDR1 MNHNY and CDR2 SVGAGI (reference sequence). This CDR3 is built from 15 residues. The V and J ends lost 5 bases and 4 bases respectively, with 15 bases between them. DNA of the CDR3: TGTGCCAGCAGTCCCACAGGACTTAGCGGAAACACCATATATTTT. Translation: CASSPTGLSGNTIYF.

V and J are TRBV6-1 and TRBJ1-5, with a weak D call TRBD1 (5 bases). The length of the CDR3 is 14 residues. V dropped 1 base and J dropped 2 bases, with 6 bases sitting between them. Per germline, CDR1 MNHNS and CDR2 SASEGT. CDR3 loop: CASSEGGGNQPQHF. The CDR3 nucleotides are TGTGCCAGCAGTGAAGGGGGCGGCAATCAGCCCCAGCATTTT.

The chain joins TRBV19 to TRBJ1-5, with a tentative D call TRBD1 (6 bases). This CDR3 is 15 amino acids long. Germline V gene sequence: CDR1 LNHDA, CDR2 SQIVND (reference sequence). Trimming removed 3 bases from V and 0 bases from J, with 9 bases in between. CDR3 nucleotides: TGTGCCAGTAGTATGAGGGGACATAGCAATCAGCCCCAGCATTTT. It codes for CASSMRGHSNQPQHF.

The J gene is TRBJ2-5, the V gene TRBV7-9, with D unresolved. CDR3 length equals 14 residues. The germline gives CDR1 SEHNR, CDR2 FQNEAQ (reference sequence). The V end lost 0 bases, the J end lost 2 bases, and 7 bases lay between the germline ends. This CDR3 is CASSLAATQETQYF. As DNA, the CDR3 is TGTGCCAGCAGCTTAGCAGCGACGCAAGAGACCCAGTACTTC.

This chain uses TRBV4-3 with TRBJ1-4, with D hard to call. Deletions cut 0 bases from V and 5 bases from J, with 16 bases between. The CDR3 length is 17 residues. CDR1 LGHNA and CDR2 YSLEER come from the germline V gene. The DNA of the CDR3 is TGCGCCAGCAGCCAAGAGGCCTACGGGTTAAGGAATGAAAAACTGTTTTTT. Translating gives CASSQEAYGLRNEKLFF.

V is TRBV5-6 and J is TRBJ1-2; D may be TRBD1 (6 bases). The V gene lost 2 bases and the J gene lost 4 bases, with 12 bases spanning the gap. Per germline, CDR1 SGHDT and CDR2 YYEEEE. The CDR3 loop spans 14 amino acids. The DNA of the CDR3 is TGTGCCAGCAGCTTACCAGGGGTCTCCTATGGCTACACCTTC. Its protein is CASSLPGVSYGYTF.

The rearrangement joins TRBV2 to TRBJ2-4, with TRBD1 identical over 8 bases. V was pared by 6 bases and J by 9 bases, with 4 bases of the junction left unmatched. This CDR3 region has 12 residues. The germline CDR1 and CDR2 sequences are SNHLY and FYNNEI. CDR3 region: CASRTGTGIQYF. DNA for the CDR3: TGTGCCAGCAGGACCGGGACAGGCATTCAGTACTTC.

On this clone itself: One junction end disagrees with the germline gene, perhaps due to a read error. This chain uses TRBV7-7 with TRBJ2-3; no firm D call. The germline V gene encodes CDR1 SSHAT and CDR2 FNYEAQ (reference sequence). CDR3 size: 13 residues. CDR3 sequence: CASSPDNWGTKYF. The CDR3 DNA reads TGTGCCAGCAGCCCCGACAACTGGGGTACGAAGTATTTT.